This T cell receptor (beta chain) appears in the sequencing data of a study of shared T cell receptors in the human thymus. The germline CDR1 and CDR2 sequences are GTSNPN and SVGIG (reference sequence). The CDR3 totals 13 residues. With 3 bases clipped from V and 3 bases from J, the junction kept 4 bases outside the gene matches. Using immunoSEQ multiplex PCR, the repertoire was profiled, and TCRdb retains in-frame clones only, with some absent. Here the sample spans roughly 700,000 clones, roughly 90% being singletons. These data also featured in a second study, about human thymus T cells. From that paper: Donors were healthy Finnish infants having corrective surgery for congenital heart defects. The study used thymus tissue resected during corrective heart surgery. A high degree of thymic repertoire overlap among unrelated individuals was reported in related research.

This chain joins TRBV30 and TRBJ2-5; TRBD1 aligns across 7 bases. The TCR comes from a boy under two years old with a congenital heart defect. Sequenced sample: thymocytes. The CDR3 region is CAWRTGSEETQYF. The CDR3 DNA follows: TGTGCCTGGAGGACAGGGAGCGAAGAGACCCAGTACTTC. The variable domain in full, with the rest retrieved from reference TRBV30 and TRBJ2-5, is SQTIHQWPATLVQPVGSPLSLECTVEGTSNPNLYWYRQAAGRGLQLLFYSVGIGQISSEVPQNLSASRPQDRQFILSSKKLLLSDSGFYLCAWRTGSEETQYFGPGTRLLVL.